The 7 T cell receptor beta chains below were found in one sample sequenced in a study of blood T cells in healthy people across ages. A second PCR of about 7 to 11 cycles used a sample-barcoded 5' primer and a J-beta primer mix. MiXCR, run by TCRdb on the 5' RACE reads, gives a single entry per CDR3 protein. The repertoire consists of about 1.5 million distinct CDR3 sequences, with around 40% occurring once and the leading ten covering just over 4%. The sample consisted of blood. These TCRs come from a young woman in good health.

This clonotype has only a few counts. The chain employs TRBV7-2 and TRBJ2-5; tentatively, D is TRBD2 (5 bases). This CDR3 contains 15 residues. In germline, CDR1 is SGHTA, CDR2 FQGNSA. With 5 bases removed from V and 3 bases from J, the gap between germline ends came to 16 bases. CDR3 region: CASSRTSADKETQYF. The CDR3 DNA is TGTGCCAGCAGCCGGACGTCAGCGGATAAAGAGACCCAGTACTTC.

The CDR3 is CASSFSQMSSGNTIYF. The DNA for the CDR3 is TGTGCCAGCAGTTTTAGTCAGATGAGCTCTGGAAACACCATATATTTT. The chain carries TRBV12-3 or TRBV12-4 and TRBJ1-3; D unclear. CDR3 length equals 16 residues. Trimming shortened V by 3 bases and J by 0 bases, and 12 bases separated the two germline ends.

This clonotype has only a few counts. The chain carries TRBV7-2 and TRBJ2-5; 7 bases agree with TRBD1. There are 14 residues in the CDR3. J gave up 6 bases and V 5 bases, and 9 bases lay outside the gene matches. The V gene's germline CDR1 is SGHTA and CDR2 FQGNSA. This CDR3 reads CASSSTGAAQTQYF. CDR3 coding DNA: TGTGCCAGCAGCAGTACAGGGGCCGCGCAGACCCAGTACTTC.

The chain couples TRBV4-1 to TRBJ2-1; perhaps TRBD2 as D (7 bases). Germline assignment: CDR1 MGHRA and CDR2 YSYEKL. This CDR3 is 17 amino acids long. The germline V and J ends were trimmed by 4 bases and 4 bases, with 20 bases remaining between them. DNA of the CDR3: TGCGCCAGCAGCCCCCCCAGCGGGACATTCTTATACAATGAGCAGTTCTTC. Translation: CASSPPSGTFLYNEQFF.

The chain links TRBV7-2 to TRBJ1-1, with no clear D. CDR1 and CDR2 (germline): SGHTA, FQGNSA. The germline V and J ends were trimmed by 5 bases and 4 bases, with 11 bases remaining between them. The CDR3 is made up of 13 amino acids. This CDR3 reads CASSALPGTEAFF. CDR3 bases: TGTGCCAGCAGCGCCCTTCCGGGCACTGAAGCTTTCTTT.

The V call is TRBV5-6, the J call TRBJ2-7; 7 nucleotides agree with TRBD1. Per germline, CDR1 SGHDT and CDR2 YYEEEE. CDR3 size: 15 residues. Trimming took 4 bases from V and 0 from J; bases not matched to a gene: 7. CDR3 DNA: TGTGCCAGCAGCGGGACAGTAAATCACTCCTACGAGCAGTACTTC. This encodes CASSGTVNHSYEQYF.

The chain is built from TRBV7-9 and TRBJ2-1, with TRBD2 as a possible D gene (5 bases). The CDR3 extends over 14 amino acids. V lost 7 bases and J 9 bases, leaving 19 bases between the germline ends. From germline, CDR1 is SEHNR and CDR2 FQNEAQ (reference sequence). CDR3 bases: TGTGCCAGCACCGCTTATGGGGAGCCGCTTGAGCAGTTCTTC. Residues: CASTAYGEPLEQFF.